What follows is one T cell receptor (beta chain) and its context. This receptor's antigen is unknown. Per-base quality was not reported, and no clone a single base away is much larger than it. The CDR3 regions of human TCRbeta chains were analyzed by immunosequencing. The source study handled its data this way. Repertoire TCRs were checked for matches against a reference library of SARS-CoV-2-specific TCRs that had been generated using the MIRA antigen-specificity platform. Breadth was defined as the fraction of unique TCRs that were SARS-CoV-2-associated, and depth was defined as the fraction of total T cells that were SARS-CoV-2-associated. Using the MIRA data, each spike-specific TCR was assigned both to the spike region to which the TCR was reactive and to a CD4 or CD8 class. Log10-transformed breadth and depth values were compared by one-way ANOVA with Sidak's multiple comparisons tests. Drawn from immuneACCESS, this table holds only the in-frame rearrangements with V and J called that TCRdb kept. Clones are partly lost; checked studies trace under half to an unresolved V gene and leave the rest unexplained. V and J calls and clone size are copied from that table; D and trimming were computed from the DNA. This sample comprises about 120,000 clones, around 86% of them detected only once. The ten biggest clones cover about 22% of the sample.

This sample was included in a study of T cell responses to AZD1222 COVID-19 vaccine (dated by TCRdb to the early 2020s). Broadly, across the study: AZD1222 recipients given second doses at about 4 weeks or at about 12 weeks were pooled, since spike-specific TCR depth and breadth were not found to differ between the two schedules. Trial participants were enrolled by age into 18-55, 56-69 and 70-plus year subgroups, with about 150, 28 and 57 TCR-sequenced participants respectively. A total of approximately 230 trial participants underwent TCR sequencing, of whom 207 received two doses of AZD1222 and about 25 received two doses of the MenACWY control vaccine. What the study reported, not specific to this receptor: The whole spike protein was spanned by vaccine-associated CD4 TCRs, and dominant responses were seen in regions 160-218 and 743-854. In the small 56-69-year group, the increase in depth fell short of significance, most likely because of low power. Epitopes outside the regions mutated in the B.1.351 and B.1.1.7 variants were reportedly recognized by nearly half of the unique spike-specific TCRs. Conclusions about previously exposed vaccinees are limited because only five to seven AZD1222 recipients were SARS-CoV-2 seropositive at baseline. A significant rise in spike-specific TCR breadth and depth was observed after two AZD1222 doses relative to day 0 and relative to MenACWY recipients. Participants were mostly white British, with more females than males. The authors suggested clonal diversity may have been underestimated. No day 14 peak-response samples were available, so repertoires were characterized only after the peak T cell response.

The sample's time point, from its label and the paper: baseline before first vaccination. The vaccinee samples were drawn from two UK trials, COV001 and COV002, one of which was a single-blind randomized controlled phase 2/3 trial testing AZD1222 (ChAdOx1 nCoV-19) in healthy adults. For TCRbeta chain sequencing, PBMC samples were collected from trial participants at day 0 and at day 28 after the second dose. The sequence came from an adult in good health. The sequencing here drew on peripheral blood, taken on day 0 of AZD1222 vaccination.

The CDR3 region reads CASSLVRTTNEKLFF. The DNA sequence is TGTGCCAGCAGCTTAGTTAGGACAACTAATGAAAAACTGTTTTTT. The sequence joins TRBV7-2 to TRBJ1-4, with no confident D gene call. The CDR3 sequence holds 15 residues, the cysteine and phenylalanine included. The DNA shown is the 45-base CDR3, in frame from base 1. CDR1 and CDR2, per the germline V gene, are SGHTA and FQGNSA. V is reduced by 1 base and J by 0 bases, leaving a spacing of 6 bases between them. Supplemented by the reference TRBV7-2 and TRBJ1-4 proteins around the CDR3, the complete variable domain is GAGVSQSPSNKVTEKGKDVELRCDPISGHTALYWYRQSLGQGLEFLIYFQGNSAPDKSGLPSDRFSAERTGGSVSTLTIQRTQQEDSAVYLCASSLVRTTNEKLFFGSGTQLSVL.